This paragraph covers one T cell receptor beta chain sequence. Its matching antigen is unknown. The CDR3 covers 14 residues. V shed 1 base and J shed 3 bases, with 11 bases lying between them. Germline V lookup: CDR1 SGDLS, CDR2 YYNGEE. This record comes from a study of Graves' ophthalmopathy and Graves' hyperthyroidism. About the study: Peripheral blood sampling preceded any treatment and occurred at initial diagnosis.

Amplified material comprised TCR beta CDR3 regions derived from RNA transcripts. The authors performed first-round RT-PCR with HTBI primers and then a second-round multiplex PCR. A single record per CDR3 protein comes from TCRdb applying MiXCR to the multiplex PCR reads. The sample records about 220,000 distinct CDR3 sequences, roughly 21% being singletons. Ophthalmopathy donors were characterized by moderate-to-severe activity, CAS of at least 3, NOSPECS of at least 4, and duration under 3 months. Other autoimmune diseases, uncontrolled infections, pregnancy or lactation led to the exclusion of patients. General study findings and limits: A roughly 76% specificity and 87.88% sensitivity were achieved by a 13-signature model that separated ophthalmopathy from stable hyperthyroidism.

The V and J genes are TRBV9 and TRBJ2-7, with D possibly TRBD2 on 5 matching bases. This TCR was sampled from a woman in her forties or fifties with Graves' ophthalmopathy. Sequenced sample: peripheral blood. As DNA, the CDR3 is TGTGCCAGCAGCGTACGCAGCGGCAACTACGAGCAGTACTTC. Translation: CASSVRSGNYEQYF. Variable domain in full (rest from reference TRBV9 and TRBJ2-7): DSGVTQTPKHLITATGQRVTLRCSPRSGDLSVYWYQQSLDQGLQFLIQYYNGEERAKGNILERFSAQQFPDLHSELNLSSLELGDSALYFCASSVRSGNYEQYFGPGTRLTVT.